This TCR beta chain appears in the sequencing data of a study of spatial heterogeneity in lung cancer. This clonotype has just a few counts. The antigen remains unidentified. The CDR3 loop spans 12 amino acids. The germline V gene has CDR1 SEHNR and CDR2 FQNEAQ (reference sequence). V shed 8 bases, J shed 3 bases, and the junction held 3 bases outside the gene matches. TCRdb re-called the 5' RACE reads through MiXCR, storing one row per CDR3 protein. The sample lists about 100,000 distinct CDR3 sequences; around 4.3% were seen once. Study-wide results and caveats: Tumoral mutation counts were tracked by counts of expanded intratumoral alpha and beta TCRs.

The sample's time point: sample taken at primary tumor resection. J is TRBJ2-5 and V is TRBV7-9; 7 bases agree with TRBD1. The receptor's source is a male donor with early-stage non-small cell lung cancer. The sequencing here drew on lung tumor tissue, taken at surgery. The CDR3 nucleotides read TGTGCCAGCTGGGGACAGAAAGAGACCCAGTACTTC. This sequence encodes CASWGQKETQYF.